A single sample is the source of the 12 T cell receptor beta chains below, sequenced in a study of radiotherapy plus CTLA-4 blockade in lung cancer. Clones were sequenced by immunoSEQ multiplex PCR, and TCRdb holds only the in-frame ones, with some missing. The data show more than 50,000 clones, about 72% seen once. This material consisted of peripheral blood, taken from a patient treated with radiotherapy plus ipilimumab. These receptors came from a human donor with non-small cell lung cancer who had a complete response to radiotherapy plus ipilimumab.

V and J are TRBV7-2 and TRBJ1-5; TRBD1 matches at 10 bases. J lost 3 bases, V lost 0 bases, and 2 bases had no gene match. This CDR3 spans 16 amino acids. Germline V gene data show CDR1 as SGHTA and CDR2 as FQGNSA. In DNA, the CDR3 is TGTGCCAGCAGCTTAGCGACAGGGGGCATCAATCAGCCCCAGCATTTT. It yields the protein CASSLATGGINQPQHF. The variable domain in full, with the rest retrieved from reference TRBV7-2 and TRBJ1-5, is GAGVSQSPSNKVTEKGKDVELRCDPISGHTALYWYRQSLGQGLEFLIYFQGNSAPDKSGLPSDRFSAERTGGSVSTLTIQRTQQEDSAVYLCASSLATGGINQPQHFGDGTRLSIL.

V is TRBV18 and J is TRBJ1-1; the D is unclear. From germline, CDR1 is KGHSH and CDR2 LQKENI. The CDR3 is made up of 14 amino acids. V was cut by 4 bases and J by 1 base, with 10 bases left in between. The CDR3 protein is CASSLSGPNTEAFF. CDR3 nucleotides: TGTGCCAGCTCACTTTCGGGTCCGAACACTGAAGCTTTCTTT.

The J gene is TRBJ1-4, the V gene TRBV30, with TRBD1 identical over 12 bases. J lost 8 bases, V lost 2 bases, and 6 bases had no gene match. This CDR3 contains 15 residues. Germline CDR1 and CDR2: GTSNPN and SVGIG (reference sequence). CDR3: CAWSRDRGLSEKLFF. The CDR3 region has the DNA TGTGCCTGGAGTAGGGACAGGGGGCTCAGCGAAAAACTGTTTTTT.

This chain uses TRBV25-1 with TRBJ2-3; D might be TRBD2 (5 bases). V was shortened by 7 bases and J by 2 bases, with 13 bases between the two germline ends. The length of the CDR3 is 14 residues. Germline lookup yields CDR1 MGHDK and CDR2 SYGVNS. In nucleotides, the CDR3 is TGTGCCAGCACTCGGTCCGGGGACACAGATACGCAGTATTTT. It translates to CASTRSGDTDTQYF.

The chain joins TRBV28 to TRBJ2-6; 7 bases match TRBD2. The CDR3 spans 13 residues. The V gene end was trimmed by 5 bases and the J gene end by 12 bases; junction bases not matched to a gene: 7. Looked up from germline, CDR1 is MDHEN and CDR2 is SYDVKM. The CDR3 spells CASSPSGASVLTF. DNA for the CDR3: TGTGCCAGCAGTCCTAGCGGAGCGAGCGTCCTGACTTTC.

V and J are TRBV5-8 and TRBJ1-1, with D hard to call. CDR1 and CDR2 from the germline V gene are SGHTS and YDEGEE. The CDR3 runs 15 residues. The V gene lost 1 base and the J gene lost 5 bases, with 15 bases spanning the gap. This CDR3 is CASSLIQARETEAFF. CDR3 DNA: TGTGCCAGCAGCTTGATTCAGGCGCGTGAAACTGAAGCTTTCTTT.

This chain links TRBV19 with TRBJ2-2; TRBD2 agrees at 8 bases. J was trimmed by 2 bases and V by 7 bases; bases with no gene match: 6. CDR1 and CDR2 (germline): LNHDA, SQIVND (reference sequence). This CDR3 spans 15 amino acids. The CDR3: CASTATSDNTGELFF. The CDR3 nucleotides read TGTGCCAGTACCGCGACTAGCGACAACACCGGGGAGCTGTTTTTT.

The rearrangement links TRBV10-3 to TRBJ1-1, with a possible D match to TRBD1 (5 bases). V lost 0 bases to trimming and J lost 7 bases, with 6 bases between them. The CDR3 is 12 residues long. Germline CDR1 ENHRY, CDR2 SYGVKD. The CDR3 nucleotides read TGTGCCATCAGTGAGTCGGGACTTGAAGCTTTCTTT. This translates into CAISESGLEAFF.

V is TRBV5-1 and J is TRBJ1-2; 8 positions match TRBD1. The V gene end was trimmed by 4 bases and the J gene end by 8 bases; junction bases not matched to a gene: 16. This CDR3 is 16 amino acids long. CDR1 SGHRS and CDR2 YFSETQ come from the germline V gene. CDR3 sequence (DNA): TGCGCCAGCAGCATGGAAGGACAGGGCAAGCGGGCAGGCTACACCTTC. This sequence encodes CASSMEGQGKRAGYTF.

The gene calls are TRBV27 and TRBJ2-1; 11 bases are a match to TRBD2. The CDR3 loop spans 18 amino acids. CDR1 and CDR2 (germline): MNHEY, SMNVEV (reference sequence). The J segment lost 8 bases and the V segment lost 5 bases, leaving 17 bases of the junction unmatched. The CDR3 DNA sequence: TGTGCCAGCAGTCCCCTACATAGCGGGAGGGGGGCAGGGCATGAGCAGTTCTTC. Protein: CASSPLHSGRGAGHEQFF.

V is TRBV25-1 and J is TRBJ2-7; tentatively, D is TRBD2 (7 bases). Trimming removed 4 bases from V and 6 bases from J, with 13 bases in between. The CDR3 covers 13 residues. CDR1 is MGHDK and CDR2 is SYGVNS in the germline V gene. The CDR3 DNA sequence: TGTGCCAGCAGTGGGGGGGGGCGGTCCGAGCAGTACTTC. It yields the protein CASSGGGRSEQYF.

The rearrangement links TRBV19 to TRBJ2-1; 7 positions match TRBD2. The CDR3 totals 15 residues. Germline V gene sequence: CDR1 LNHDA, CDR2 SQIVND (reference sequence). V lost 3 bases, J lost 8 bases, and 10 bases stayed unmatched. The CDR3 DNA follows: TGTGCCAGTAGTATCCCAGGGAGCGGGATTGATGAGCAGTTCTTC. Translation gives CASSIPGSGIDEQFF.